This T cell receptor beta chain came from a study of OX40 agonist ivuxolimab in advanced cancers. As for the study in general: The study gave patients intravenous ivuxolimab at 0.01 to 10 mg/kg every 2 weeks. Eligibility admitted prior anti-PD-1, anti-PD-L1 or anti-CTLA-4 therapy; about 40% had some.

About this clone: Its target is not known.

CDR3 length: 15 amino acids. V was pared by 1 base and J by 6 bases, with 5 bases of the junction left unmatched. CDR1 is MDHEN and CDR2 is SYDVKM in the germline V gene. Produced via immunoSEQ multiplex PCR; TCRdb's table is partial and in-frame only. The sample comprises 60,000 or so clones, roughly 86% of which are singletons, and roughly 5.2% rests with the top ten. Study-level points and caveats: Patients with a partial response at 0.1-3.0 mg/kg had among the lowest clonal expansion.

The TCR sequence derives from an adult with an advanced solid tumor such as melanoma, head and neck, liver or kidney cancer. The genes are TRBV28 and TRBJ1-5; 8 bases agree with TRBD1. The material was CD4+ or CD8+ T cells sorted from blood, obtained in a trial of the OX40 agonist ivuxolimab. CDR3 bases: TGTGCCAGCAGTTTATCCGGGACAGGTCTTCAGCCCCAGCATTTT. It encodes CASSLSGTGLQPQHF.